The rows below give T cell receptor beta chains drawn from one sample of a study of regulatory T cells in long-lasting Graves disease. TCRdb independently ran MiXCR on the multiplex PCR reads; one entry per CDR3 protein. The data hold about 620,000 distinct CDR3 sequences, with about 15% observed a single time. The same sample was also used in a study of T cells in Graves' hyperthyroidism and ophthalmopathy.

The sequences come from peripheral blood mononuclear cells (PBMCs), collected at new diagnosis, from a patient treated with antithyroid drugs. These receptors all come from a woman aged 25 to 39 with Graves disease. Each CDR3 is given with its conserved first and last residue. The D gene is left open where the match is weak. For some rows the clone size is stated as once, few or many, or as a class when expanded; others skip it.

CDR3: CASRWTDYGYTF
DNA: TGTGCCAGTAGATGGACAGACTATGGCTACACCTTC
J: TRBJ1-2
size: .
V: TRBV19
D: .

CDR3: CASSLGSAIRPHPKNIQYF
DNA: TGCGCCAGCAGCTTGGGTTCAGCAATAAGGCCTCACCCCAAAAACATTCAGTACTTC
J: TRBJ2-4
size: .
V: TRBV5-1
D: .

CDR3: CAISESAANYGYTF
DNA: TGTGCCATCAGTGAGTCCGCAGCTAACTATGGCTACACCTTC
J: TRBJ1-2
size: few
V: TRBV10-3
D: .

CDR3: CASSKETQYF
DNA: TGTGCCAGCAGCAAAGAGACCCAGTACTTC
J: TRBJ2-5
size: many
V: TRBV12-3/TRBV12-4
D: .

CDR3: CASNRQGPRHEQYF
DNA: TGTGCCAGCAACAGACAGGGGCCTCGCCACGAGCAGTACTTC
J: TRBJ2-7
size: few
V: TRBV2
D: TRBD1

CDR3: CASSVGGEGEKLFF
DNA: TGTGCCAGCAGCGTAGGAGGGGAGGGTGAAAAACTGTTTTTT
J: TRBJ1-4
size: .
V: TRBV9
D: .

CDR3: CASRRASDSYEQYF
DNA: TGCGCCAGCAGACGCGCTAGTGACTCCTACGAGCAGTACTTC
J: TRBJ2-7
size: .
V: TRBV4-1
D: .

CDR3: CASSFESNGYTF
DNA: TGTGCCAGCAGTTTTGAATCGAATGGCTACACCTTC
J: TRBJ1-2
size: few
V: TRBV6-5
D: .

CDR3: CASTSTSGANVLTF
DNA: TGCGCCAGCACAAGCACCTCTGGGGCCAACGTCCTGACTTTC
J: TRBJ2-6
size: few
V: TRBV5-1
D: .

CDR3: CASSFPGSSNQPQHF
DNA: TGTGCCAGCAGTTTCCCAGGGTCGAGCAATCAGCCCCAGCATTTT
J: TRBJ1-5
size: many
V: TRBV28
D: .

CDR3: CASRPGLNQPQHF
DNA: TGTGCCAGTAGGCCGGGGCTAAATCAGCCCCAGCATTTT
J: TRBJ1-5
size: .
V: TRBV19
D: .

CDR3: CASTTRRGLANLGYNEQFF
DNA: TGTGCCAGCACCACTCGGAGGGGACTAGCCAATTTGGGGTACAATGAGCAGTTCTTC
J: TRBJ2-1
size: few
V: TRBV28
D: TRBD2

CDR3: CSARQSTGELFF
DNA: TGCAGTGCTAGGCAGAGCACCGGGGAGCTGTTTTTT
J: TRBJ2-2
size: .
V: TRBV20-1
D: .

CDR3: CAWMRQGGQQYF
DNA: TGTGCCTGGATGAGACAGGGAGGTCAACAGTACTTC
J: TRBJ2-7
size: many
V: TRBV30
D: .

CDR3: CSASTSGPDTQYF
DNA: TGCAGTGCTAGTACTAGCGGACCAGATACGCAGTATTTT
J: TRBJ2-3
size: .
V: TRBV20-1
D: TRBD2

CDR3: CASIRSDGRYEQYF
DNA: TGTGCCAGCATACGGTCCGATGGGAGGTACGAGCAGTACTTC
J: TRBJ2-7
size: many
V: TRBV28
D: .

CDR3: CASSLSGTGVNSPLHF
DNA: TGTGCCAGCAGCTTGTCCGGGACAGGGGTTAATTCACCCCTCCACTTT
J: TRBJ1-6
size: few
V: TRBV11-2
D: TRBD1

CDR3: CASRYRGQNYGYTF
DNA: TGTGCCAGCAGATACAGGGGACAAAACTATGGCTACACCTTC
J: TRBJ1-2
size: many
V: TRBV2
D: TRBD1

CDR3: CSARVRPLTDTQYF
DNA: TGCAGTGCTAGAGTAAGGCCTCTCACAGATACGCAGTATTTT
J: TRBJ2-3
size: .
V: TRBV20-1
D: .

CDR3: CASSLVYAGGSYNEQFF
DNA: TGCGCCAGCAGCTTGGTGTACGCGGGAGGGTCTTACAATGAGCAGTTCTTC
J: TRBJ2-1
size: few
V: TRBV5-1
D: TRBD2

CDR3: CSAAQGTEAFF
DNA: TGCAGCGCTGCACAGGGGACTGAAGCTTTCTTT
J: TRBJ1-1
size: many
V: TRBV29-1
D: TRBD1

CDR3: CASSQRDISSYEQYF
DNA: TGTGCCAGCAGTCAACGGGACATCAGCTCCTACGAGCAGTACTTC
J: TRBJ2-7
size: many
V: TRBV28
D: .

CDR3: CASSPEGSNEKLFF
DNA: TGTGCCAGCAGCCCGGAGGGGTCTAATGAAAAACTGTTTTTT
J: TRBJ1-4
size: few
V: TRBV6-1
D: .

CDR3: CASSSRQGNSPPHF
DNA: TGTGCCAGCAGTTCGCGACAGGGGAATTCACCCCCCCACTTT
J: TRBJ1-6
size: .
V: TRBV6-4
D: TRBD1

CDR3: CASSIRTYEQYF
DNA: TGTGCCAGCAGTATCCGGACCTACGAGCAGTACTTC
J: TRBJ2-7
size: many
V: TRBV28
D: .

CDR3: CASSLGQGRHQPQHF
DNA: TGTGCCAGCAGCTTGGGACAGGGGAGGCATCAGCCCCAGCATTTT
J: TRBJ1-5
size: many
V: TRBV2
D: TRBD1

CDR3: CASSLQGESNQPQHF
DNA: TGTGCCAGCAGCTTGCAAGGGGAAAGCAATCAGCCCCAGCATTTT
J: TRBJ1-5
size: few
V: TRBV5-5
D: .

CDR3: CASSYGPNTGELFF
DNA: TGTGCCAGCAGTTACGGGCCGAACACCGGGGAGCTGTTTTTT
J: TRBJ2-2
size: .
V: TRBV6-5
D: .

CDR3: CASSSGEGRTQYF
DNA: TGTGCCAGCAGCTCGGGAGAGGGTCGGACCCAGTACTTC
J: TRBJ2-5
size: many
V: TRBV7-3
D: .

CDR3: CAWTIGRGAKNIQYF
DNA: TGTGCCTGGACCATCGGCAGGGGGGCCAAAAACATTCAGTACTTC
J: TRBJ2-4
size: .
V: TRBV30
D: TRBD1

CDR3: CASRQASGGYTF
DNA: TGTGCCAGTCGACAAGCCTCGGGCGGCTACACCTTC
J: TRBJ1-2
size: .
V: TRBV25-1
D: .

CDR3: CSANEDRRIDQPQHF
DNA: TGCAGTGCTAACGAGGACAGGAGGATAGATCAGCCCCAGCATTTT
J: TRBJ1-5
size: .
V: TRBV20-1
D: TRBD1

CDR3: CASSFSVGGEANYGYTF
DNA: TGTGCCAGCAGCTTTTCTGTTGGAGGTGAGGCTAACTATGGCTACACCTTC
J: TRBJ1-2
size: many
V: TRBV11-2
D: .

CDR3: CASSLSSNQGNQPQHF
DNA: TGTGCCAGCAGTCTCTCGTCAAATCAAGGCAATCAGCCCCAGCATTTT
J: TRBJ1-5
size: .
V: TRBV12-3/TRBV12-4
D: .

CDR3: CASSFAGGHDQRRLTDTQYF
DNA: TGTGCCAGCAGTTTTGCAGGGGGTCACGATCAGAGAAGGTTAACCGATACGCAGTATTTT
J: TRBJ2-3
size: many
V: TRBV28
D: TRBD1

CDR3: CASSSQGSKEKLFF
DNA: TGTGCCAGCTCCTCACAGGGGTCGAAGGAAAAACTGTTTTTT
J: TRBJ1-4
size: few
V: TRBV6-1
D: TRBD1

CDR3: CASSIDRDYEQYF
DNA: TGTGCCAGCAGTATCGACAGGGACTACGAGCAGTACTTC
J: TRBJ2-7
size: many
V: TRBV2
D: TRBD1

CDR3: CASSIGLAGYNEQFF
DNA: TGCGCCAGCAGCATCGGACTAGCGGGCTACAATGAGCAGTTCTTC
J: TRBJ2-1
size: many
V: TRBV5-1
D: TRBD2

CDR3: CASSMLRDFSTDTQYF
DNA: TGTGCCAGTAGTATGCTCCGGGACTTTTCCACAGATACGCAGTATTTT
J: TRBJ2-3
size: .
V: TRBV19
D: .

CDR3: CASSPHSGSMHEQYF
DNA: TGTGCCAGCAGTCCCCATAGCGGGAGTATGCACGAGCAGTACTTC
J: TRBJ2-7
size: many
V: TRBV28
D: TRBD2

CDR3: CASSLGRGPLYF
DNA: TGTGCCAGCAGCTTAGGACGGGGGCCTCTGTATTTT
J: TRBJ2-3
size: many
V: TRBV7-2
D: .

CDR3: CASSSSIIRGAFF
DNA: TGTGCCAGCAGCTCATCTATCATTCGGGGGGCTTTCTTT
J: TRBJ1-1
size: .
V: TRBV7-8
D: .

CDR3: CASKPGTGTVGGYTF
DNA: TGTGCCAGCAAGCCGGGGACAGGCACTGTCGGTGGCTACACCTTC
J: TRBJ1-2
size: many
V: TRBV28
D: TRBD1

CDR3: CAISEGPATNEKLFF
DNA: TGTGCCATCAGTGAAGGCCCCGCAACTAATGAAAAACTGTTTTTT
J: TRBJ1-4
size: many
V: TRBV10-3
D: .

CDR3: CSAREVGTRTAEQFF
DNA: TGCAGTGCTAGAGAGGTGGGGACTAGAACTGCTGAGCAGTTCTTC
J: TRBJ2-1
size: few
V: TRBV20-1
D: TRBD2

CDR3: CASSLELGLAGTLEETQYF
DNA: TGTGCCAGCAGCTTGGAGTTGGGACTAGCGGGAACGCTAGAAGAGACCCAGTACTTC
J: TRBJ2-5
size: many
V: TRBV7-8
D: TRBD2